This TCR beta chain was identified during a study of shared clonotypes between healthy human individuals. Study overall: CD4 naive and CD4 memory each took three plates per donor, while CD8 naive took two and CD8 memory one.

Naive CD8 cells were CD45RO-negative, positively selected for CCR7, excluding terminally differentiated effector memory CD45RA+ cells. Replicate PCRs for sorted subsets used approximately 220 ng DNA; this equaled 25,000 to 35,000 T cell genomes. Sequenced by immunoSEQ multiplex PCR; TCRdb stores in-frame clones only, minus some. Among roughly 2,000,000 clones listed, about 95% were seen once. Germline CDR1 and CDR2: MDHEN and SYDVKM. The length of the CDR3 is 17 residues. Trimming took 7 bases from V and 0 from J, leaving 21 bases between them. The chain carries TRBV28 and TRBJ1-1; a weak D match, TRBD1 (6 bases). The sequenced sample was naive CD8+ T cells sorted from blood. The receptor was isolated from a man between 18 and 29 years old in good health. The chain's CDR3 is CASKRGYRDIMNTEAFF. The CDR3 DNA reads TGTGCCAGCAAGAGAGGCTACAGGGATATAATGAACACTGAAGCTTTCTTT. Looking up the rest from reference TRBV28 and TRBJ1-1 gives the full variable domain: DVKVTQSSRYLVKRTGEKVFLECVQDMDHENMFWYRQDPGLGLRLIYFSYDVKMKEKGDIPEGYSVSREKKERFSLILESASTNQTSMYLCASKRGYRDIMNTEAFFGQGTRLTVV.